These T cell receptor beta chains were read from a single sample in a study of blood T cells in healthy people across ages. MiXCR, applied by TCRdb to the 5' RACE reads, yields one record per CDR3 protein. The sample lists over a million distinct CDR3 sequences, approximately 43% seen once, with around 4% in the top ten. Sequencing was done on a sample of blood. Source of these receptors: a woman aged 18-30 years in good health. Each CDR3 is given with its conserved first and last residue. The order of the fields is D gene, J gene, clone size, V gene, CDR3 protein, CDR3 DNA. A D gene is named only where the DNA matches it firmly. A clone size is listed for some rows: how often the clone was seen (once, few, many), or a class if it is expanded.

-,TRBJ1-4,-,TRBV20-1,CSARDPDSLATNEKLFF,TGCAGTGCTAGAGACCCGGACAGCCTAGCAACTAATGAAAAACTGTTTTTT
-,TRBJ1-2,-,TRBV7-9,CASSPSWQGPSYGYTF,TGTGCCAGCAGTCCGAGTTGGCAGGGCCCCTCCTATGGCTACACCTTC
-,TRBJ1-5,few,TRBV4-2,CASSWTANQPQHF,TGTGCCAGCAGCTGGACCGCCAATCAGCCCCAGCATTTT
TRBD2,TRBJ2-1,-,TRBV7-9,CASSHPWTSDNEQFF,TGTGCCAGCAGCCATCCTTGGACTAGCGATAATGAGCAGTTCTTC
TRBD2,TRBJ2-1,-,TRBV6-5,CASSYGTSKTYEQFF,TGTGCCAGCAGTTACGGGACTAGCAAGACCTACGAGCAGTTCTTC
-,TRBJ1-2,once,TRBV24-1,CATSGSEANYGYTF,TGTGCCACCAGTGGTTCCGAAGCTAACTATGGCTACACCTTC
-,TRBJ1-2,once,TRBV7-9,CASSVLVQGHGYTF,TGTGCCAGCAGCGTATTAGTACAGGGCCATGGCTACACCTTC
-,TRBJ1-1,-,TRBV11-2,CASSLVVPRAFF,TGTGCCAGCAGCTTAGTAGTCCCTAGGGCTTTCTTT
-,TRBJ2-4,many,TRBV7-2,CASSQTHKNIQYF,TGTGCCAGCAGCCAGACACACAAAAACATTCAGTACTTC
TRBD2,TRBJ2-1,-,TRBV27,CASSMRGGSYNEQFF,TGTGCCAGCAGTATGCGGGGGGGCTCCTACAATGAGCAGTTCTTC
-,TRBJ2-4,once,TRBV21-1,CASRGSALNIQYF,TGTGCCAGCCGGGGGTCGGCCCTAAACATTCAGTACTTC
-,TRBJ2-3,-,TRBV2,CAEGGASRDTQYF,TGTGCCGAGGGGGGTGCTAGTCGAGATACGCAGTATTTT
-,TRBJ2-5,-,TRBV12-5,CASGLVLSVAPETQYF,TGTGCTAGTGGTTTGGTACTGTCGGTTGCGCCAGAGACCCAGTACTTC
-,TRBJ1-1,-,TRBV20-1,CSARARQSEAFF,TGCAGTGCTAGGGCTCGACAGTCTGAAGCTTTCTTT
-,TRBJ2-3,few,TRBV11-2,CASSSATKNTQYF,TGTGCCAGCAGCTCCGCTACTAAGAATACGCAGTATTTT
-,TRBJ2-7,-,TRBV2,CASSGWDGSYEQYF,TGTGCCAGCAGTGGGTGGGATGGCTCCTACGAGCAGTACTTC
-,TRBJ2-1,few,TRBV28,CASSPPYGSRGNEQFF,TGTGCCAGCAGCCCTCCATACGGGAGCCGGGGGAATGAGCAGTTCTTC
-,TRBJ1-4,few,TRBV15,CATSSRQEREKLFF,TGTGCCACCAGCAGCCGACAGGAGCGTGAAAAACTGTTTTTT
-,TRBJ2-7,few,TRBV7-2,CASSVLLNYEQYF,TGTGCCAGCAGCGTCTTGCTGAACTACGAGCAGTACTTC
TRBD2,TRBJ2-3,-,TRBV7-6,CASSLDRDYPDTQYF,TGTGCCAGCAGCTTAGATCGGGACTATCCAGATACGCAGTATTTT
TRBD2,TRBJ2-1,-,TRBV20-1,CSAPPTSASYEQFF,TGCAGTGCCCCGCCCACTAGCGCTTCCTACGAGCAGTTCTTC
TRBD2,TRBJ2-3,-,TRBV12-3/TRBV12-4,CASSGLGGGYRTDTQYF,TGTGCCAGCAGTGGGTTAGGCGGGGGGTACCGCACAGATACGCAGTATTTT
-,TRBJ2-5,few,TRBV7-9,CASSQTSYQETQYF,TGTGCCAGCAGCCAGACGTCGTACCAAGAGACCCAGTACTTC
TRBD1,TRBJ2-5,-,TRBV2,CASRRTGGAVETQYF,TGTGCCAGCAGACGGACAGGGGGAGCCGTAGAGACCCAGTACTTC
TRBD2,TRBJ2-3,-,TRBV28,CASNLGTSGTTDTQYF,TGTGCCAGCAACCTGGGGACTAGCGGAACCACAGATACGCAGTATTTT
-,TRBJ1-2,-,TRBV6-2/TRBV6-3,CASSLTRPYGYTF,TGTGCCAGCAGCTTGACGAGACCATATGGCTACACCTTC
TRBD1,TRBJ1-2,few,TRBV27,CASSERQGALSGYTF,TGTGCCAGCAGTGAACGACAGGGGGCTTTGAGTGGCTACACCTTC
-,TRBJ2-2,-,TRBV5-1,CASSPLGGGAGELFF,TGCGCCAGCAGCCCCCTAGGTGGGGGAGCCGGGGAGCTGTTTTTT
TRBD1,TRBJ1-2,few,TRBV4-2,CASSQGQGPEQGYTF,TGTGCCAGCAGCCAGGGACAGGGCCCCGAACAGGGCTACACCTTC
-,TRBJ2-2,-,TRBV21-1,CASSKGGPNTGELFF,TGTGCCAGCAGCAAGGGGGGTCCGAACACCGGGGAGCTGTTTTTT
TRBD2,TRBJ2-1,-,TRBV28,CASSLSGGAGDEQFF,TGTGCCAGCAGTCTTAGCGGGGGGGCAGGTGATGAGCAGTTCTTC
-,TRBJ2-7,-,TRBV29-1,CSVEAPGYEQYF,TGCAGCGTTGAAGCTCCCGGGTACGAGCAGTACTTC
-,TRBJ2-2,few,TRBV11-2,CASSRTGWRSNTGELFF,TGTGCCAGCAGCCGAACAGGGTGGAGATCGAACACCGGGGAGCTGTTTTTT
-,TRBJ2-7,-,TRBV4-3,CASSQLRGVGYEQYF,TGCGCCAGCAGCCAACTAAGGGGAGTTGGGTACGAGCAGTACTTC
TRBD1,TRBJ1-2,many,TRBV12-3/TRBV12-4,CASSYRQGRHGYTF,TGTGCCAGCAGTTATCGACAGGGGAGGCATGGCTACACCTTC
TRBD2,TRBJ2-1,-,TRBV3-1,CASSRSTSGGANEQFF,TGTGCCAGCAGCCGGTCGACTAGCGGGGGGGCCAATGAGCAGTTCTTC
-,TRBJ2-5,-,TRBV13,CASSFGQLETQYF,TGTGCCAGCAGCTTTGGGCAGCTGGAGACCCAGTACTTC
TRBD1,TRBJ1-2,-,TRBV15,CATSREGGVDRATYGYTF,TGTGCCACCAGCAGAGAAGGAGGTGTGGACAGGGCAACTTATGGCTACACCTTC
-,TRBJ1-1,few,TRBV4-3,CASSQGAGNMNTEAFF,TGCGCCAGCAGCCAAGGGGCGGGGAACATGAACACTGAAGCTTTCTTT
-,TRBJ2-7,few,TRBV9,CASSVGGAPYEQYF,TGTGCCAGCAGCGTAGGCGGGGCTCCCTACGAGCAGTACTTC
-,TRBJ2-7,-,TRBV15,CATSRRSGLQGQYF,TGTGCCACCAGCAGACGATCCGGGCTGCAGGGGCAGTACTTC
-,TRBJ1-4,-,TRBV7-9,CASSQLGTSPGEKLFF,TGTGCCAGCAGCCAACTCGGGACATCACCAGGAGAAAAACTGTTTTTT
-,TRBJ1-5,-,TRBV20-1,CSTTPWAGGNQPQHF,TGCAGTACCACCCCCTGGGCAGGCGGGAATCAGCCCCAGCATTTT
-,TRBJ2-1,few,TRBV10-3,CAISESGPIPNEQFF,TGTGCCATCAGTGAAAGCGGACCGATACCCAATGAGCAGTTCTTC
-,TRBJ2-5,-,TRBV9,CASSASGTTLAETQYF,TGTGCCAGCAGCGCGTCCGGGACAACCCTCGCGGAGACCCAGTACTTC
TRBD2,TRBJ2-5,few,TRBV6-6,CASSPWSGGLGETQYF,TGTGCCAGCAGTCCTTGGTCCGGGGGGTTAGGAGAGACCCAGTACTTC
-,TRBJ1-1,many,TRBV29-1,CSVHPRGRNTEAFF,TGCAGCGTCCACCCTCGTGGGCGGAACACTGAAGCTTTCTTT
-,TRBJ1-2,few,TRBV24-1,CATSDSNRIYGYTF,TGTGCCACCAGTGATTCAAACAGAATTTATGGCTACACCTTC
-,TRBJ1-4,-,TRBV4-1,CASSQDRSATNEKLFF,TGCGCCAGCAGCCAAGATCGATCAGCAACTAATGAAAAACTGTTTTTT
TRBD1,TRBJ1-1,-,TRBV3-1,CASSHDRVGDTEAFF,TGTGCCAGCAGCCATGACAGGGTTGGGGACACTGAAGCTTTCTTT
TRBD2,TRBJ2-3,-,TRBV14,CASSQALPSGGLTDTQYF,TGTGCCAGCAGCCAAGCTTTGCCTAGCGGGGGGTTGACAGATACGCAGTATTTT